This TCR beta chain was captured by sequencing in a study of cytomegalovirus exposure and HLA in healthy donors. Findings and limits, study-wide: Specific recognition of CMV antigens was confirmed in vitro for three chains (all CMV-associated). Per a later analysis, HLA-associated TCR beta chains showed more clonal expansion than other, equally common TCR beta chains. Analysis was carried out at a later point, and it linked a missense DCLRE1C variant to TCR beta V- and J-gene trimming. Rare sequences made up most TCRs, while some public TCRs were found in many donors.

The CDR3 loop spans 17 amino acids. V gave up 1 base and J gave up 6 bases; unmatched junction bases: 15. Germline loops: CDR1 LNHDA, CDR2 SQIVND (reference sequence). PCR employed 60 Vbeta and 13 Jbeta primers. Repertoires were generated with immunoSEQ multiplex PCR, while TCRdb's copy carries only in-frame clones and drops some. The sample lists fewer than 200,000 clones, 81% occurring once. On this clone: Its antigen is unidentified.

V is TRBV19 and J is TRBJ2-7, with 7 bases identical to TRBD1. The source of this sequence is a man aged 35 to 55 in good health and CMV-seropositive. The specimen was PBMCs. CDR3 residues: CASSIGPSLAGGSEQYF. CDR3 coding DNA: TGTGCCAGTAGTATAGGACCCTCCCTGGCAGGGGGATCCGAGCAGTACTTC.